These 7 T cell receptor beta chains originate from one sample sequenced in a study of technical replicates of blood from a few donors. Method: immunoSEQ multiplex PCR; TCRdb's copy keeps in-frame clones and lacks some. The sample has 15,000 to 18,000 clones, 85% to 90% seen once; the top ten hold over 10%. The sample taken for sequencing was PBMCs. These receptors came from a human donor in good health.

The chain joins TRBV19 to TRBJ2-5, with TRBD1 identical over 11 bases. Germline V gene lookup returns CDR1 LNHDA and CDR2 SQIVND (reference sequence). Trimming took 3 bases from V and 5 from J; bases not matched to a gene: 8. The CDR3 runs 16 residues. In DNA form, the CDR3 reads TGTGCCAGTAGTATCCGTTGGACAGGGGGCTTCGAGACCCAGTACTTC. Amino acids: CASSIRWTGGFETQYF.

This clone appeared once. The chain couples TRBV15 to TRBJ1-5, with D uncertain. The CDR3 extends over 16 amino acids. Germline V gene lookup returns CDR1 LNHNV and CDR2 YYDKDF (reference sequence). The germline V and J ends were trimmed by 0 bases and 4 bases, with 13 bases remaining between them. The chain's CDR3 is CATSRDSGGNNQPQHF. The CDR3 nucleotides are TGTGCCACCAGCAGAGATTCCGGAGGCAATAATCAGCCCCAGCATTTT.

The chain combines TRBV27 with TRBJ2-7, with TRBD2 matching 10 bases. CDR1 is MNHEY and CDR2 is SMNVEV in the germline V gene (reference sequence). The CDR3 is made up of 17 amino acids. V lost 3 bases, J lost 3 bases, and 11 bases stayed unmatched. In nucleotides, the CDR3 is TGTGCCAGCAGTTTGGGACCCCTAGCGGGAGATATCTACGAGCAGTACTTC. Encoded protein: CASSLGPLAGDIYEQYF.

In DNA form, the CDR3 reads TGTGCCAGCAGCTTGAATTTGCGGAATGAGCAGTTCTTC. Translation gives CASSLNLRNEQFF. V usage is TRBV7-2 and J usage is TRBJ2-1; D is unclear. Germline V gene data show CDR1 as SGHTA and CDR2 as FQGNSA. Between the trimmed V and J ends, which lost 3 bases and 7 bases, there was a span of 10 bases. This CDR3 contains 13 residues.

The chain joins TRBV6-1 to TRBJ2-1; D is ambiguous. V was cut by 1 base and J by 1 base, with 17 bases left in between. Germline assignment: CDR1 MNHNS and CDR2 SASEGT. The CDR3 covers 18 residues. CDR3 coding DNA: TGTGCCAGCAGTGAAGATTCCAGTCAGTGGTGGTCCTACAATGAGCAGTTCTTC. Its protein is CASSEDSSQWWSYNEQFF.

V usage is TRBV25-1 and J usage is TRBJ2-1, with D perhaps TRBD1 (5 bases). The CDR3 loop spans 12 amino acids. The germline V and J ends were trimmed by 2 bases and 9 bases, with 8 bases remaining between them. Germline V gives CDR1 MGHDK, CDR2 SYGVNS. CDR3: CASSEQGFEQFF. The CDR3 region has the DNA TGTGCCAGCAGTGAACAGGGTTTTGAGCAGTTCTTC.

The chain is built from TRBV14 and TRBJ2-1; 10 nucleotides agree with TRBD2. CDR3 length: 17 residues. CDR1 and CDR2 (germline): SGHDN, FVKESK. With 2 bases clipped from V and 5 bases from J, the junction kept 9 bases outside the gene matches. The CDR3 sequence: CASSQLRASGRNNEQFF. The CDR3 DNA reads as TGTGCCAGCAGCCAATTAAGGGCTAGCGGGAGAAACAATGAGCAGTTCTTC.